This TCR beta chain was captured in a study of blood T cell repertoires in COVID-19. The germline V gene has CDR1 LGHDT and CDR2 YNNKEL (reference sequence). Trimming removed 1 base at V and 0 bases at J, with 12 bases between. CDR3 length: 17 residues. Here immunoSEQ multiplex PCR was the method, and the copy in TCRdb shows in-frame clones only, minus some. The profile shows 34,000 or so clones, around 87% of them singletons. This TCR was sampled from a man aged 50-59 years with active or convalescent COVID-19. The chain recombines TRBV3-1 (or the pseudogene TRBV3-2) with TRBJ1-4, with D uncertain. Material for sequencing was peripheral blood. Here the CDR3 reads CASSQAYTAATNEKLFF. For the CDR3, the DNA is TGTGCCAGCAGCCAAGCGTATACAGCAGCAACTAATGAAAAACTGTTTTTT.